Shown below are 6 T cell receptor beta chains from a single sample sequenced in a study of identifying expanded T cells in peripheral blood. Only in-frame clones appear in the TCRdb table, and some are missing; sequencing was by immunoSEQ multiplex PCR. The sample lists more than 90,000 clones, roughly 89% occurring once. Sequenced: blood. These receptors all stem from a person aged 18-70 years in good health.

A word on this clone: At one of its ends the junction is not consistent with the germline gene, which may arise from a read error. The chain couples TRBV7-8 to TRBJ1-2, with 7 nucleotides matching TRBD1. The CDR3 has 15 amino acids. The V gene's germline CDR1 is SGHVS and CDR2 FQNEAQ. This CDR3 reads CASSLIPGGNDGYTF. The CDR3 nucleotides are TGTGCCAGCAGCTTAATCCCAGGGGGTAACGATGGCTACACCTTC.

The rearrangement links TRBV5-1 to TRBJ1-2; D is unresolved. Per the germline V gene, CDR1 is SGHRS and CDR2 is YFSETQ. The V gene lost 6 bases and the J gene lost 7 bases, with 16 bases spanning the gap. The CDR3 is 13 amino acids. The CDR3 sequence: CASTDPGGSGYTF. In nucleotides, the CDR3 is TGCGCCAGCACCGACCCGGGAGGTTCTGGCTACACCTTC.

J is TRBJ2-7 and V is TRBV29-1; 11 nucleotides match TRBD1. The CDR3 contains 12 residues. Germline CDR1 SQVTM, CDR2 ANQGSEA. The V gene end was trimmed by 4 bases and the J gene end by 9 bases; junction bases not matched to a gene: 5. The CDR3 nucleotides read TGCAGCGTTGGGACAGGGGGCGGACGGCAGTACTTC. As protein: CSVGTGGGRQYF.

The V gene is TRBV5-1, the J gene TRBJ1-5; no clear D. The CDR3 runs to 13 residues. CDR1 and CDR2 (germline): SGHRS, YFSETQ. Trimming removed 0 bases at V and 4 bases at J, with 5 bases between. CDR3 amino acids: CASSLGENQPQHF. The CDR3 DNA sequence: TGCGCCAGCAGCTTGGGGGAAAATCAGCCCCAGCATTTT. Combining the CDR3 with reference TRBV5-1 and TRBJ1-5 gives the whole variable domain KAGVTQTPRYLIKTRGQQVTLSCSPISGHRSVSWYQQTPGQGLQFLFEYFSETQRNKGNFPGRFSGRQFSNSRSEMNVSTLELGDSALYLCASSLGENQPQHFGDGTRLSIL.

This clone has just a few counts. CDR3 sequence: CASSINGIAEAFF. The CDR3 DNA follows: TGTGCCAGTAGTATTAACGGGATAGCTGAAGCTTTCTTT. The V and J genes are TRBV19 and TRBJ1-1; D ambiguous. This CDR3 has 13 amino acids. Germline values: CDR1 LNHDA, CDR2 SQIVND (reference sequence). V lost 3 bases to trimming and J lost 6 bases, with 11 bases between them.

This chain uses TRBV18 with TRBJ1-2, with D maybe TRBD1 (5 bases). The CDR3 consists of 15 residues. Trimming removed 3 bases at V and 2 bases at J, with 13 bases between. The germline gives CDR1 KGHSH, CDR2 LQKENI. For the CDR3, the DNA is TGTGCCAGCTCACCCCCGGGACGAGAAAACTATGGCTACACCTTC. This encodes CASSPPGRENYGYTF.